This TCR beta chain was captured by sequencing in a study of PD-L1 blockade in urothelial cancer. Study-wide context: In the patient group, about 90% of the roughly 29 were males with bladder-origin urothelial cancer.

From germline, CDR1 is SGHTA and CDR2 FQGNSA. With 5 bases clipped from V and 9 bases from J, the junction kept 12 bases outside the gene matches. There are 15 residues in the CDR3. Specified time point: peripheral blood 6 weeks after treatment start. Measured with immunoSEQ multiplex PCR; TCRdb has only the in-frame clones, and not every one. Altogether about 120,000 clones are present, around 88% being singletons, with the ten largest covering more than 1.5%. The receptor comes from a man aged 60-69 years with urothelial cancer. Sequencing used PBMCs, obtained around atezolizumab (anti-PD-L1) treatment. The rearrangement uses TRBV7-2 and TRBJ2-3, with 9 bases identical to TRBD1. This CDR3 is CASSPPGQGKRTQYF. DNA of the CDR3: TGTGCCAGCAGCCCGCCGGGACAGGGAAAGCGAACGCAGTATTTT. The full variable domain, in which reference TRBV7-2 and TRBJ2-3 provide the parts outside the CDR3, is GAGVSQSPSNKVTEKGKDVELRCDPISGHTALYWYRQSLGQGLEFLIYFQGNSAPDKSGLPSDRFSAERTGGSVSTLTIQRTQQEDSAVYLCASSPPGQGKRTQYFGPGTRLTVL.